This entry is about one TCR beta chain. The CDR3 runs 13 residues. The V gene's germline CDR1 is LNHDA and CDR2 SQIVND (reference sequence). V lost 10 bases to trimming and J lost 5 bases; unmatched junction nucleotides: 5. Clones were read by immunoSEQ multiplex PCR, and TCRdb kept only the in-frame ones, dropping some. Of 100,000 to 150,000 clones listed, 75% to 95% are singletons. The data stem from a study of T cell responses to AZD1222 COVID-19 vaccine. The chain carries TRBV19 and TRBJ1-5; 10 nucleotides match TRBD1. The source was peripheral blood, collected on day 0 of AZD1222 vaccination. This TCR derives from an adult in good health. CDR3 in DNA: TGTGCCACCTCGGGACAGGGGTATCAGCCCCAGCATTTT. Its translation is CATSGQGYQPQHF.